These T cell receptor beta chains were read from a single sample in a study of blood T cell repertoires in COVID-19. Using immunoSEQ multiplex PCR, the repertoire was profiled, and TCRdb retains in-frame clones only, with some absent. Of 400,000 to 550,000 clones listed, roughly 90% are singletons. Sequenced material: peripheral blood. The receptors derive from a woman in her twenties or thirties with acute or convalescent COVID-19. The CDR3 runs from the conserved cysteine through the conserved F or W. The D gene is left open where the match is weak. Clone size is stated in some rows and not others, as once, few, many or a class when expanded.

cdr3_aa: CASSQYVTSLFF; cdr3_nt: TGTGCCAGCAGCCAATATGTGACTAGTCTGTTCTTC; clone_size: .; v_call: TRBV14; j_call: TRBJ2-1; d_call: .
cdr3_aa: CASSLQGANEQFF; cdr3_nt: TGTGCCAGTAGTCTACAGGGGGCGAATGAGCAGTTCTTC; clone_size: .; v_call: TRBV19; j_call: TRBJ2-1; d_call: TRBD1
cdr3_aa: CASSLSRSTDTQYF; cdr3_nt: TGTGCCAGCAGCTTATCGCGGTCCACAGATACGCAGTATTTT; clone_size: few; v_call: TRBV11-3; j_call: TRBJ2-3; d_call: .
cdr3_aa: CASSMTSGVEETQYF; cdr3_nt: TGTGCCAGCAGTATGACTAGCGGGGTGGAAGAGACCCAGTACTTC; clone_size: .; v_call: TRBV6-5; j_call: TRBJ2-5; d_call: TRBD2
cdr3_aa: CASSLGGDLGSYNEQFF; cdr3_nt: TGCGCCAGCAGCTTGGGGGGCGACCTGGGCTCCTACAATGAGCAGTTCTTC; clone_size: few; v_call: TRBV5-1; j_call: TRBJ2-1; d_call: .
cdr3_aa: CASSPLVDRVNEKLFF; cdr3_nt: TGTGCCAGCAGTCCCCTCGTAGACAGGGTTAATGAAAAACTGTTTTTT; clone_size: many; v_call: TRBV27; j_call: TRBJ1-4; d_call: TRBD1
cdr3_aa: CASSHSRGPTEAFF; cdr3_nt: TGTGCCAGCAGCCACTCCAGGGGGCCGACTGAAGCTTTCTTT; clone_size: .; v_call: TRBV3-1/TRBV3-2; j_call: TRBJ1-1; d_call: TRBD1
cdr3_aa: CASSPTGAGNTIYF; cdr3_nt: TGCGCCAGCAGCCCCACAGGAGCTGGAAACACCATATATTTT; clone_size: .; v_call: TRBV5-1; j_call: TRBJ1-3; d_call: .
cdr3_aa: CASTSGDSLSKFF; cdr3_nt: TGTGCCAGCACTTCCGGGGACTCTCTTTCGAAGTTCTTC; clone_size: once; v_call: TRBV28; j_call: TRBJ2-1; d_call: .
cdr3_aa: CASSPEVGSQPQHF; cdr3_nt: TGTGCCAGCAGCCCAGAGGTTGGTAGTCAGCCCCAGCATTTT; clone_size: once; v_call: TRBV7-8; j_call: TRBJ1-5; d_call: .
cdr3_aa: CASSLGISQVETQYF; cdr3_nt: TGTGCCAGCAGCTTAGGGATTAGTCAGGTAGAGACCCAGTACTTC; clone_size: .; v_call: TRBV7-8; j_call: TRBJ2-5; d_call: .
cdr3_aa: CASAGGGGYGYTF; cdr3_nt: TGTGCCAGCGCCGGGGGCGGGGGCTATGGCTACACCTTC; clone_size: .; v_call: TRBV9; j_call: TRBJ1-2; d_call: .
cdr3_aa: CAWSVSVSGFANYGYTF; cdr3_nt: TGTGCCTGGAGTGTATCGGTTTCAGGGTTCGCGAACTATGGCTACACCTTC; clone_size: .; v_call: TRBV30; j_call: TRBJ1-2; d_call: .
cdr3_aa: CSATRMETQYF; cdr3_nt: TGCAGTGCGACGCGGATGGAGACCCAGTACTTC; clone_size: .; v_call: TRBV20-1; j_call: TRBJ2-5; d_call: .
cdr3_aa: CASSLERQGLGGYTF; cdr3_nt: TGCGCCAGCAGCTTGGAGAGACAGGGGTTAGGAGGCTACACCTTC; clone_size: .; v_call: TRBV5-1; j_call: TRBJ1-2; d_call: TRBD1
cdr3_aa: CSVPTGTLRQPQHF; cdr3_nt: TGCAGCGTTCCGACAGGGACCCTTAGACAGCCCCAGCATTTT; clone_size: few; v_call: TRBV29-1; j_call: TRBJ1-5; d_call: TRBD1
cdr3_aa: CASSTGTENYGYTF; cdr3_nt: TGCGCCAGCAGTACAGGGACGGAGAACTATGGCTACACCTTC; clone_size: .; v_call: TRBV5-1; j_call: TRBJ1-2; d_call: .
cdr3_aa: CASSLGGWSGFSQYF; cdr3_nt: TGTGCCAGCAGCTTAGGGGGTTGGTCGGGGTTCTCCCAGTATTTT; clone_size: once; v_call: TRBV11-2; j_call: TRBJ2-3; d_call: .
cdr3_aa: CASSQEGQGSYEQYF; cdr3_nt: TGTGCCAGCAGCCAAGAGGGACAGGGTTCCTACGAGCAGTACTTC; clone_size: .; v_call: TRBV4-2; j_call: TRBJ2-7; d_call: TRBD1
cdr3_aa: CASSQLFLGANVLTF; cdr3_nt: TGCGCCAGCAGCCAATTGTTTCTCGGGGCCAACGTCCTGACTTTC; clone_size: .; v_call: TRBV4-1; j_call: TRBJ2-6; d_call: .
cdr3_aa: CASSLEGADYGYTF; cdr3_nt: TGTGCCAGCAGCCTAGAGGGAGCGGACTATGGCTACACCTTC; clone_size: few; v_call: TRBV7-3; j_call: TRBJ1-2; d_call: .
cdr3_aa: CATDEGTGGQPQHF; cdr3_nt: TGTGCCACCGACGAGGGCACCGGCGGGCAGCCCCAGCATTTT; clone_size: .; v_call: TRBV15; j_call: TRBJ1-5; d_call: .
cdr3_aa: CASRTGDNSPLHF; cdr3_nt: TGCGCCAGCAGGACAGGGGATAATTCACCCCTCCACTTT; clone_size: once; v_call: TRBV5-1; j_call: TRBJ1-6; d_call: TRBD1
cdr3_aa: CASSAPLAGGLLSTDTQYF; cdr3_nt: TGTGCCAGCAGCGCCCCGCTAGCGGGGGGGCTATTGAGCACAGATACGCAGTATTTT; clone_size: .; v_call: TRBV9; j_call: TRBJ2-3; d_call: TRBD2
cdr3_aa: CASSSAGQGAREQYF; cdr3_nt: TGTGCCAGCAGTTCAGCCGGACAGGGGGCAAGGGAGCAGTACTTC; clone_size: .; v_call: TRBV27; j_call: TRBJ2-7; d_call: TRBD1
cdr3_aa: CASSKIGLVGFLAGELFF; cdr3_nt: TGTGCCAGCAGCAAGATAGGACTAGTAGGTTTTCTCGCCGGGGAGCTGTTTTTT; clone_size: .; v_call: TRBV3-1/TRBV3-2; j_call: TRBJ2-2; d_call: TRBD2
cdr3_aa: CASSQDLLAGGLFDTQYF; cdr3_nt: TGTGCCAGCAGCCAAGACCTACTAGCGGGGGGCCTTTTTGATACGCAGTATTTT; clone_size: .; v_call: TRBV3-1/TRBV3-2; j_call: TRBJ2-3; d_call: TRBD2
cdr3_aa: CASSQATGTEAFF; cdr3_nt: TGTGCCAGCAGCCAGGCGACAGGGACTGAAGCTTTCTTT; clone_size: .; v_call: TRBV4-2; j_call: TRBJ1-1; d_call: TRBD1
cdr3_aa: CASSLAGGKETQYF; cdr3_nt: TGTGCCAGCAGTCTAGCGGGGGGGAAAGAGACCCAGTACTTC; clone_size: once; v_call: TRBV6-5; j_call: TRBJ2-5; d_call: TRBD2